These 14 T cell receptor beta chains share one sample of origin, sequenced in a study of T cells in Graves' hyperthyroidism and ophthalmopathy. Amplified regions were TCR beta CDR3 sequences from RNA transcripts. HTBI primers were employed in a first-round RT-PCR of the TCR CDR3. One entry per CDR3 protein results from TCRdb running MiXCR on the multiplex PCR reads. The top ten clones hold about two fifths of a sample with approximately 510,000 distinct CDR3 sequences, 46% of them seen once. Sequencing used peripheral blood or thyroid tissue (not recorded which). The origin of the receptors is an adult woman with Graves' disease, either hyperthyroidism or ophthalmopathy (not recorded which).

This chain joins TRBV7-2 and TRBJ2-7, with TRBD2 identical over 12 bases. V dropped 4 bases and J dropped 0; count of bases not matched to a gene: 4. Per germline, CDR1 SGHTA and CDR2 FQGNSA. The CDR3 extends over 16 amino acids. CDR3 nucleotide sequence: TGTGCCAGCAGCTCGCTAGCGGGAGGGCCCTCCTACGAGCAGTACTTC. This gives the protein CASSSLAGGPSYEQYF.

This sequence joins TRBV28 and TRBJ2-2; 10 nucleotides line up with TRBD1. V shed 6 bases and J 6 bases; nucleotides not matched to a gene: 10. From germline, CDR1 is MDHEN and CDR2 SYDVKM. CDR3 length: 16 residues. CDR3: CASSPRKGQGSGELFF. The CDR3 coding sequence is TGTGCCAGCAGCCCCCGGAAGGGACAGGGGTCCGGGGAGCTGTTTTTT. Using reference TRBV28 and TRBJ2-2 for the parts outside the CDR3, the full variable domain is DVKVTQSSRYLVKRTGEKVFLECVQDMDHENMFWYRQDPGLGLRLIYFSYDVKMKEKGDIPEGYSVSREKKERFSLILESASTNQTSMYLCASSPRKGQGSGELFFGEGSRLTVL.

This clonotype has a single count. The chain links TRBV19 to TRBJ1-1; D is uncertain. V gave up 4 bases and J gave up 6 bases, with 15 bases separating them. The CDR3 loop spans 14 amino acids. Germline values: CDR1 LNHDA, CDR2 SQIVND (reference sequence). The CDR3 nucleotides are TGTGCCAGTAGTACCCGCGGAGGTAGCTCTGAAGCTTTCTTT. Protein: CASSTRGGSSEAFF.

There are a few counts of this clonotype. Here the CDR3 DNA reads TGTGCCAGCAGCTTAGCTAGAAACAATGAGCAGTTCTTC. Translating it yields CASSLARNNEQFF. The chain has TRBV7-3 and TRBJ2-1; D is ambiguous. This CDR3 contains 13 residues. Germline CDR1 reads SGHTA; CDR2 reads FQGTGA. The ends were cut back, 2 bases at V and 5 bases at J, with 7 bases in the middle.

J is TRBJ1-2 and V is TRBV19; D perhaps matches TRBD1 (6 bases). The CDR3 runs 13 residues. Trimming pared 3 bases from V and 4 bases from J, leaving 9 bases between. CDR1 and CDR2 from the germline V gene are LNHDA and SQIVND (reference sequence). CDR3 sequence reads: CASSMGAFYGYTF. The CDR3 region has the DNA TGTGCCAGTAGTATGGGGGCCTTCTATGGCTACACCTTC.

There are a few counts of this clonotype. The chain recombines TRBV12-3 or TRBV12-4 with TRBJ1-2; D gene ambiguous. The length of the CDR3 is 11 residues. Trimming cost V 4 bases and J 6 bases, with 6 bases left between them. CDR3 amino acids: CASSSLNGYTF. CDR3 nucleotide sequence: TGTGCCAGCAGTTCACTCAATGGCTACACCTTC.

In regard to this clonotype: A much larger clone is a single base away; this may be a read error. V usage is TRBV5-6 and J usage is TRBJ2-2; D ambiguous. CDR3 size: 14 residues. From germline, CDR1 is SGHDT and CDR2 YYEEEE. CDR3 sequence reads: CASSWTANTRELFF. In nucleotides, the CDR3 is TGTGCCAGCAGCTGGACCGCGAACACCAGGGAGCTGTTTTTT.

The rearrangement links TRBV11-2 to TRBJ1-1; unclear D gene. The CDR3 is made up of 12 amino acids. V was pared by 5 bases and J by 10 bases, with 14 bases between. CDR1 SGHAT and CDR2 FQNNGV come from the germline V gene. CDR3 coding DNA: TGTGCCAGCAGCGCCGGACGGGGAGGAGCTTTCTTT. Its translation: CASSAGRGGAFF. The full variable domain, rest sourced from reference TRBV11-2 and TRBJ1-1, is EAGVAQSPRYKIIEKRQSVAFWCNPISGHATLYWYQQILGQGPKLLIQFQNNGVVDDSQLPKDRFSAERLKGVDSTLKIQPAKLEDSAVYLCASSAGRGGAFFGQGTRLTVV.

This chain joins TRBV20-1 and TRBJ2-7; TRBD2 aligns across 10 bases. The length of the CDR3 is 14 residues. Germline assignment: CDR1 DFQATT and CDR2 SNEGSKA (reference sequence). Unmatched junction bases numbered 6, after V lost 1 base and J lost 6 bases. CDR3 in amino acids: CSARASGSLFEQYF. Written as DNA, the CDR3 is TGCAGTGCTAGAGCTAGCGGGAGTTTGTTCGAGCAGTACTTC.

Points on this clonotype: The junction departs from germline at one end; a sequencing error may be responsible. The chain has TRBV5-1 and TRBJ2-6; D is undetermined. Germline CDR1 is SGHRS and CDR2 is YFSETQ. The CDR3 loop spans 16 amino acids. DNA of the CDR3: TGTGCCAGCAGCTTAGGTCTGAGCTCTGGGGCCAACGTCCTGACTTTC. Amino acid sequence: CASSLGLSSGANVLTF.

V is TRBV24-1 and J is TRBJ2-2; 12 positions match TRBD2. CDR3 length equals 16 residues. The V and J ends lost 6 bases and 5 bases, in that order; junction bases with no gene match: 6. CDR1 KGHDR and CDR2 SFDVKD come from the germline V gene. CDR3 in amino acids: CATSTGLAGKTGELFF. The DNA for the CDR3 is TGTGCCACCAGTACTGGACTAGCGGGAAAAACCGGGGAGCTGTTTTTT.

The genes are TRBV7-6 and TRBJ2-5; D gene ambiguous. Germline CDR1 and CDR2: SGHVS and FNYEAQ. This CDR3 region has 14 residues. V lost 2 bases and J 2 bases, leaving 9 bases between the germline ends. The CDR3 region has the DNA TGTGCCAGCAGCTTAAGTTGGGGACAAGAGACCCAGTACTTC. It yields the protein CASSLSWGQETQYF.

V gene TRBV7-2 combines with J gene TRBJ1-2, with no clear D. The V gene's germline CDR1 is SGHTA and CDR2 FQGNSA. Trimming took off 5 bases at V and 0 bases at J, with 13 bases between the two ends. This CDR3 is built from 15 residues. In nucleotides, the CDR3 is TGTGCCAGCAGCATCGGACGGATGACTAACTATGGCTACACCTTC. Translating gives CASSIGRMTNYGYTF.

The chain is built from TRBV20-1 and TRBJ2-7; D remains unclear. CDR3 length: 14 amino acids. With 6 bases removed from V and 2 bases from J, the gap between germline ends came to 17 bases. CDR1 is DFQATT and CDR2 is SNEGSKA in the germline V gene (reference sequence). DNA of the CDR3: TGCAGTGCCCACTTCCCCGAGACCCCCTACGAGCAGTACTTC. It encodes CSAHFPETPYEQYF.